What follows are 12 T cell receptor beta chains derived from one specimen sequenced in a study of CDR3 diversity in severe acne. TCRdb analysed the PCR reads with MiXCR anew, one entry per CDR3 protein. The data hold some 90,000 distinct CDR3 sequences, with roughly half observed a single time. Sequenced material: blood. The receptors stem from a male donor in good health, serving as a control.

The chain uses TRBV6-5 and TRBJ2-7; the match to TRBD2 covers 10 bases. CDR1 and CDR2 from the germline V gene are MNHEY and SVGAGI. Losses at the gene ends were 2 bases for V and 2 bases for J; bases not matched to a gene: 3. The CDR3 contains 15 residues. In DNA, the CDR3 is TGTGCCAGCAGTTACCAGCGGGAGGGCCCCTACGAGCAGTACTTC. Its protein is CASSYQREGPYEQYF.

This clonotype was observed a single time. The CDR3 nucleotides read TGTGCCAGCAGAGGACAGGGAGGCACAGATACGCAGTATTTT. It codes for CASRGQGGTDTQYF. The J gene is TRBJ2-3, the V gene TRBV7-3, with 8 bases aligning to TRBD1. The germline CDR1 and CDR2 sequences are SGHTA and FQGTGA. The trim removed 6 bases at V and 1 base at J, leaving 3 bases unmatched. The CDR3 has 14 residues. The variable domain in full, with the rest retrieved from reference TRBV7-3 and TRBJ2-3, is GAGVSQTPSNKVTEKGKYVELRCDPISGHTALYWYRQSLGQGPEFLIYFQGTGAADDSGLPNDRFFAVRPEGSVSTLKIQRTERGDSAVYLCASRGQGGTDTQYFGPGTRLTVL.

The chain links TRBV7-3 to TRBJ2-7; either TRBD1 or TRBD2 may supply D (6 bases each). CDR1 is SGHTA, CDR2 FQGTGA, per germline. CDR3 size: 15 residues. The V end lost 0 bases, the J end lost 5 bases, and 14 bases lay between the germline ends. For the CDR3, the DNA is TGTGCCAGCAGCTTAACTGGGGGGCGGCGGAACGAGCAGTACTTC. Translating it yields CASSLTGGRRNEQYF.

By proportion, this clonotype is medium-sized. The chain is built from TRBV19 and TRBJ1-2, with a weak D call TRBD1 (6 bases). CDR3 length: 11 amino acids. In germline, CDR1 is LNHDA, CDR2 SQIVND (reference sequence). Trimming removed 10 bases from V and 9 bases from J, with 15 bases in between. As DNA, the CDR3 is TGTGCCACAACAGGGATGGATAGCTACACCTTC. Translating gives CATTGMDSYTF.

This chain links TRBV11-2 with TRBJ2-5, with a tentative D call TRBD1 (6 bases). CDR3 length: 15 amino acids. Looked up from germline, CDR1 is SGHAT and CDR2 is FQNNGV. V dropped 2 bases and J dropped 2 bases, with 12 bases sitting between them. The CDR3 sequence is CASSLSPDRQETQYF. Here the CDR3 DNA reads TGTGCCAGCAGCTTAAGCCCTGACAGGCAAGAGACCCAGTACTTC.

The chain is built from TRBV7-2 and TRBJ2-7, with a weak D call TRBD2 (5 bases). Germline V gene lookup returns CDR1 SGHTA and CDR2 FQGNSA. There are 14 residues in the CDR3. V was clipped by 6 bases and J by 1 base, with 13 bases between them. Here the CDR3 DNA reads TGTGCCAGCAGGACCGGGATAGCATCCTACGAGCAGTACTTC. Residues: CASRTGIASYEQYF.

This clonotype showed up just a few times. This sequence joins TRBV19 and TRBJ1-2, with 7 nucleotides matching TRBD1. The germline gives CDR1 LNHDA, CDR2 SQIVND (reference sequence). CDR3 length equals 19 residues. V gave up 1 base and J gave up 4 bases; unmatched junction bases: 18. This CDR3 reads CASSIGSSGQPLGFYGYTF. In nucleotides, the CDR3 is TGTGCCAGTAGTATAGGGAGCTCGGGACAGCCCTTGGGGTTCTATGGCTACACCTTC.

The chain links TRBV4-1 to TRBJ2-7; 11 positions agree with TRBD2. Trimming removed 2 bases from V and 3 bases from J; junction bases left unmatched: 6. Germline V CDR1 and CDR2: MGHRA, YSYEKL. The CDR3 is 16 residues long. The DNA of the CDR3 is TGCGCCAGCAGCCAACTAGCGGGGGGCGTCGACTACGAGCAGTACTTC. It codes for CASSQLAGGVDYEQYF.

V and J are TRBV7-9 and TRBJ2-7; 14 bases agree with TRBD2. Germline V gives CDR1 SEHNR, CDR2 FQNEAQ (reference sequence). V trimming: 5 bases; J trimming: 10 bases; junction bases outside the gene matches: 7. This CDR3 is 14 amino acids long. The CDR3 spells CASSRGLAGVTQYF. The CDR3 nucleotides are TGTGCCAGCAGCAGGGGACTAGCGGGAGTTACCCAGTACTTC.

The V gene is TRBV4-1, the J gene TRBJ1-2; D is perhaps TRBD1 (6 bases). Germline CDR1 MGHRA, CDR2 YSYEKL. Trimming removed 3 bases at V and 0 bases at J, with 14 bases between. The CDR3 spans 16 residues. The DNA of the CDR3 is TGCGCCAGCAGCCAGGCCGGGACATCGCCTAACTATGGCTACACCTTC. Amino acids: CASSQAGTSPNYGYTF.

V gene TRBV4-2 combines with J gene TRBJ2-7; D is perhaps TRBD1 or TRBD2 (5 bases each). Trimming stripped 6 bases from V and 2 bases from J, with 8 bases between. Germline CDR1 is LGHNA and CDR2 is YNFKEQ. The CDR3 covers 12 residues. DNA for the CDR3: TGTGCCAGCAGGAGGGGCCCCTACGAGCAGTACTTC. Translated: CASRRGPYEQYF.

This clonotype was observed a single time. The CDR3 here is CASQTLGGLDTEAFF. The CDR3 DNA is TGTGCCAGCCAGACGTTGGGAGGGTTGGACACTGAAGCTTTCTTT. V is TRBV6-5 and J is TRBJ1-1; D is unclear. The V end was cut by 8 bases, the J end by 3 bases, with 19 bases between. The germline V gene encodes CDR1 MNHEY and CDR2 SVGAGI. There are 15 residues in the CDR3.